The following is a T cell receptor (beta chain) sequence with its context. Clones were read by immunoSEQ multiplex PCR, and TCRdb kept only the in-frame ones, dropping some. The data hold some 340,000 clones, with 90% to 95% observed a single time. Germline CDR1 is SEHNR and CDR2 is FQNEAQ (reference sequence). The CDR3 is 16 residues long. Trimming took 0 bases from V and 3 from J, leaving 12 bases between them. These data belong to a study of blood T cell repertoires in COVID-19. Participants classified as exposed had met a COVID-19 case within 2 weeks before study entry. The sequenced sample consisted of PBMCs or T cells enriched from blood (not recorded which). The rearrangement links TRBV7-9 to TRBJ1-3, with D uncertain. The origin of this receptor is a woman younger than 45 who had been exposed to COVID-19. CDR3 bases: TGTGCCAGCAGCTTAGCTGCCGGGATAGATGGAAACACCATATATTTT. Amino acids: CASSLAAGIDGNTIYF.